The clone carrying this T cell receptor (beta chain) was observed many times. The sorted libraries drew on roughly 1 million T cells that were CD4+ or CD8+. The germline V gene has CDR1 SGHAT and CDR2 FQNNGV. V shed 1 base and J 5 bases; nucleotides not matched to a gene: 4. The CDR3 loop spans 14 amino acids. The record originates from a study of neurological immune-mediated disorders. The cDNA was generated through 5'RACE incorporating 10-nucleotide random UMIs. TCRdb used MiXCR to reprocess the 5' RACE reads, holding one entry per CDR3 protein. The table includes just under 40,000 distinct CDR3 sequences, 7% to 8.5% detected once.

This sequence was found in a man aged 50-59 years in good health. The chain joins TRBV11-2 to TRBJ2-7, with 8 bases matching TRBD1. Sequencing input: CD4+ T cells from blood. The CDR3 loop is CASSLAGGVDEQYF. CDR3 nucleotides: TGTGCCAGCAGCTTAGCAGGGGGCGTCGACGAGCAGTACTTC.